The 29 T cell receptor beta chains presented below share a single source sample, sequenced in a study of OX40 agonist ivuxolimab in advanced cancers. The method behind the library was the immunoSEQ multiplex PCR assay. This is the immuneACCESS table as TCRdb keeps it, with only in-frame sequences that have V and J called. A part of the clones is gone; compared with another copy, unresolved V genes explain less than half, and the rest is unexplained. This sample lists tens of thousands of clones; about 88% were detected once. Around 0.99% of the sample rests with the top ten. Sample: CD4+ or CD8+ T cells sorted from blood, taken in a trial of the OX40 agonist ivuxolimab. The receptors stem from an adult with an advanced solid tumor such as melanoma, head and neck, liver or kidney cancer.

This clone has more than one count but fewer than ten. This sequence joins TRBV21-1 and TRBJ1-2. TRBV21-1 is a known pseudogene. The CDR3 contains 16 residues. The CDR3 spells CASSKRLRSHNYGYTF. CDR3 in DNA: TGTGCCAGCAGCAAACGGCTCCGATCTCATAACTATGGCTACACCTTC.

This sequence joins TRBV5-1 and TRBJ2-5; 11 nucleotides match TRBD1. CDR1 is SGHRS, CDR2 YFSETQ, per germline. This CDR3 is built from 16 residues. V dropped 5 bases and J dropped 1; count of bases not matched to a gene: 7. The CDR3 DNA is TGCGCCAGCAGACCCGGGACAGGGGGACTCCAAGAGACCCAGTACTTC. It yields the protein CASRPGTGGLQETQYF.

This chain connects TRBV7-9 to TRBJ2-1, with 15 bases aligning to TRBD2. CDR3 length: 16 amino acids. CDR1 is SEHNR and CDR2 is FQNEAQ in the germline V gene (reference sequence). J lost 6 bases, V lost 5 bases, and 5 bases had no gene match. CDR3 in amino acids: CASSTRTSGRANEQFF. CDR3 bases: TGTGCCAGCAGCACCCGGACTAGCGGGAGGGCCAATGAGCAGTTCTTC.

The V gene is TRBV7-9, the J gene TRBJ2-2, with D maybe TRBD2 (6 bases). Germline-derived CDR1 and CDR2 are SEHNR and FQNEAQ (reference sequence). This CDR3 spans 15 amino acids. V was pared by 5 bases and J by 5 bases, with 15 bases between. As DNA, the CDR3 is TGTGCCAGCAGCCCAGGAGGGGTAGGGACCGGGGAGCTGTTTTTT. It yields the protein CASSPGGVGTGELFF. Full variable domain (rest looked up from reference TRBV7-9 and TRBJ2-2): DTGVSQNPRHKITKRGQNVTFRCDPISEHNRLYWYRQTLGQGPEFLTYFQNEAQLEKSRLLSDRFSAERPKGSFSTLEIQRTEQGDSAMYLCASSPGGVGTGELFFGEGSRLTVL.

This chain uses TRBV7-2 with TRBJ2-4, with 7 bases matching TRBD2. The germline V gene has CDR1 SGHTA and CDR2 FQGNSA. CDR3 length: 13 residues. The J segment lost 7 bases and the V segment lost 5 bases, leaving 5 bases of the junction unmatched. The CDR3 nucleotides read TGTGCCAGCAGCCCCTGGGAGGGTAACATTCAGTACTTC. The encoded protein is CASSPWEGNIQYF.

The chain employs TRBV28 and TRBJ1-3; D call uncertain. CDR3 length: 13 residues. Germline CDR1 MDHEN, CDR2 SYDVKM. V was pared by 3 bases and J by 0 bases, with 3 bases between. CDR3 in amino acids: CASSLSSGNTIYF. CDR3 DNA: TGTGCCAGCAGTTTGAGCTCTGGAAACACCATATATTTT.

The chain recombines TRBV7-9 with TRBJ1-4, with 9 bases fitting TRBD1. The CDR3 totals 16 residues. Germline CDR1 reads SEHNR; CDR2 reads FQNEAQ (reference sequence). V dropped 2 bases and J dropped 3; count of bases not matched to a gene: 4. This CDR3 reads CASSLSTGGANEKLFF. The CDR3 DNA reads TGTGCCAGCAGCTTATCAACAGGGGGCGCTAATGAAAAACTGTTTTTT.

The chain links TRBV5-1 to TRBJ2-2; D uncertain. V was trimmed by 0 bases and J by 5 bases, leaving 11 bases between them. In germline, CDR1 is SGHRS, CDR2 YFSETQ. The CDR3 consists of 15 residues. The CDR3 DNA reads TGCGCCAGCAGCTTGGGGGGATCGGAGACCGGGGAGCTGTTTTTT. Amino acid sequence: CASSLGGSETGELFF.

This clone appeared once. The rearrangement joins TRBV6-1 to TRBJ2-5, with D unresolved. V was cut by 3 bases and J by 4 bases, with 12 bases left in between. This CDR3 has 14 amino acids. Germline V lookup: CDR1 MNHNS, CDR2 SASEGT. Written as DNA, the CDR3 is TGTGCCAGCAGTGACGCTGGGATGGGAGAGACCCAGTACTTC. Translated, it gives CASSDAGMGETQYF.

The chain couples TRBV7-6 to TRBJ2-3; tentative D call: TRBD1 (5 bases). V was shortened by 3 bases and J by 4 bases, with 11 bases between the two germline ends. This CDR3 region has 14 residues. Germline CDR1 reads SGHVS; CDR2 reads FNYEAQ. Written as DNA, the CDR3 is TGTGCCAGCAGCTTGGCTCAGGGCCCAGATACGCAGTATTTT. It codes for CASSLAQGPDTQYF.

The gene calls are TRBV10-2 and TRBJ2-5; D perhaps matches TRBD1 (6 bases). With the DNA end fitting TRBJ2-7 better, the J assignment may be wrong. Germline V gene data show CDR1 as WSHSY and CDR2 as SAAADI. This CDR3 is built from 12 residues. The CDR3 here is CASSLDSYEQYF. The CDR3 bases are TGCGCCAGCAGTTTGGACAGTTACGAGCAGTACTTC.

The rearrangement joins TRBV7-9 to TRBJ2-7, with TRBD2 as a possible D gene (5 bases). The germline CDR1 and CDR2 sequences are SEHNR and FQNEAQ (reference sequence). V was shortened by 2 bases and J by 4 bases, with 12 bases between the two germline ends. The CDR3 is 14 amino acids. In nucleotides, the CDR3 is TGTGCCAGCAGCTTACAAACGGGGTTATACGAGCAGTACTTC. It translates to CASSLQTGLYEQYF. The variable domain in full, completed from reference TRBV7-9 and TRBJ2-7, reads DTGVSQNPRHKITKRGQNVTFRCDPISEHNRLYWYRQTLGQGPEFLTYFQNEAQLEKSRLLSDRFSAERPKGSFSTLEIQRTEQGDSAMYLCASSLQTGLYEQYFGPGTRLTVT.

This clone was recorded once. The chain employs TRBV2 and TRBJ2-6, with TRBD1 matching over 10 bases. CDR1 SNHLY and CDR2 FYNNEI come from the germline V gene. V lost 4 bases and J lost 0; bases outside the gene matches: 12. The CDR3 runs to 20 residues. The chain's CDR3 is CASSVPRDRGTYSGANVLTF. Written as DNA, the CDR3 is TGTGCCAGCAGTGTTCCCCGGGACAGGGGAACCTACTCTGGGGCCAACGTCCTGACTTTC.

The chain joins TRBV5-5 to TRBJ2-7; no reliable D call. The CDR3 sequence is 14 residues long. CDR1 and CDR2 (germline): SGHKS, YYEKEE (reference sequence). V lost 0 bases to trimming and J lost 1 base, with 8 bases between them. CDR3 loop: CASSLELHSYEQYF. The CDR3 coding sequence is TGTGCCAGCAGCTTGGAACTCCATTCCTACGAGCAGTACTTC.

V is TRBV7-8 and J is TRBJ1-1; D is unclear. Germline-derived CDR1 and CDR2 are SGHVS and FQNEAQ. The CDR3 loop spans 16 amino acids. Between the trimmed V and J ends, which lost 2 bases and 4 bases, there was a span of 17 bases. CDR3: CASSLTLPGSSTEAFF. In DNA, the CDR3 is TGTGCCAGCAGCTTAACGTTACCGGGTAGTAGCACTGAAGCTTTCTTT.

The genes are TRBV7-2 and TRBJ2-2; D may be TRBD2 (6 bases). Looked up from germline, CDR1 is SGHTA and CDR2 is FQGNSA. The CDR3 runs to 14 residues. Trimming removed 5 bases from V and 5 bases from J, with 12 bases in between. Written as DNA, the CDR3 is TGTGCCAGCAGCCCGAATAGCGGAACCGGGGAGCTGTTTTTT. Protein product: CASSPNSGTGELFF.

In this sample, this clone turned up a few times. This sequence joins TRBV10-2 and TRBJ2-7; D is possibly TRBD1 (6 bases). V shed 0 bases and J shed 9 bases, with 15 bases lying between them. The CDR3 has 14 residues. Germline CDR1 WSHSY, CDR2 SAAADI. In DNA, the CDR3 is TGCGCCAGCAGTGAGTCCAGGGGCTCGGGTGCGCAGTACTTC. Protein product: CASSESRGSGAQYF.

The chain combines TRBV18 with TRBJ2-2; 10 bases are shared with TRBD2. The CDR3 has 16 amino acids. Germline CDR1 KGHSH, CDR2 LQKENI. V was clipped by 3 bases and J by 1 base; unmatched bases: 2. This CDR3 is CASSPRTSGNTGELFF. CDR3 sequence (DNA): TGTGCCAGCTCACCTCGGACTAGCGGGAACACCGGGGAGCTGTTTTTT.

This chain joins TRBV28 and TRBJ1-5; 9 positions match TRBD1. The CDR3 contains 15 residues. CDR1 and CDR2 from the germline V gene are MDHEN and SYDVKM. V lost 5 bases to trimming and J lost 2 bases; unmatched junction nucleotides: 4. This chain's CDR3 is CASSDRDRGNQPQHF. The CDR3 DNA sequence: TGTGCCAGCAGTGACCGGGACAGGGGCAATCAGCCCCAGCATTTT.

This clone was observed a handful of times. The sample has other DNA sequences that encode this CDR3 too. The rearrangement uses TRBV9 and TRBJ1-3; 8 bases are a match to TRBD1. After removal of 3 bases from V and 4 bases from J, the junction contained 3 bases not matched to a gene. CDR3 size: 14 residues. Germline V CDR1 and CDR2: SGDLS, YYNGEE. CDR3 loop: CASSGQGTGNTIYF. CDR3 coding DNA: TGTGCCAGCAGCGGACAGGGGACAGGAAACACCATATATTTT.

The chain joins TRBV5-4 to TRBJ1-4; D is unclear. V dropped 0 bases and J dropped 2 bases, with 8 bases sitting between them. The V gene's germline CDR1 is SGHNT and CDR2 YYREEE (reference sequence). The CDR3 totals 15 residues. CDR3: CASSLAGATNEKLFF. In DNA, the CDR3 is TGTGCCAGCAGCTTGGCGGGAGCTACTAATGAAAAACTGTTTTTT.

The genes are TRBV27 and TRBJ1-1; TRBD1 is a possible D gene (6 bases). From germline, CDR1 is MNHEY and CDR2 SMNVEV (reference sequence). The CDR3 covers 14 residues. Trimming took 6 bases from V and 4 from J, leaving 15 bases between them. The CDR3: CASRGGRGTTEAFF. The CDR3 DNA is TGTGCCAGCAGGGGGGGCAGGGGAACCACTGAAGCTTTCTTT.

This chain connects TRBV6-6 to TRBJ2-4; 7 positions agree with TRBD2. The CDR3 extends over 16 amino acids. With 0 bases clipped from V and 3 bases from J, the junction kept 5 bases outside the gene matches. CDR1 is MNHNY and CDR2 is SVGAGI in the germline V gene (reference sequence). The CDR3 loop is CASSYSMGGSKNIQYF. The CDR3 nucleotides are TGTGCCAGCAGTTACTCGATGGGGGGGAGCAAAAACATTCAGTACTTC.

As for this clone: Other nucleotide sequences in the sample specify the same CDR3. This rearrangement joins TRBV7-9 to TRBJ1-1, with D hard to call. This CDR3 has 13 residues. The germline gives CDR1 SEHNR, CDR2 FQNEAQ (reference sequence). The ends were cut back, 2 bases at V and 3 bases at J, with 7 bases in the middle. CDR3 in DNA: TGTGCCAGCAGCTTACAGGAGGACACTGAAGCTTTCTTT. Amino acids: CASSLQEDTEAFF.

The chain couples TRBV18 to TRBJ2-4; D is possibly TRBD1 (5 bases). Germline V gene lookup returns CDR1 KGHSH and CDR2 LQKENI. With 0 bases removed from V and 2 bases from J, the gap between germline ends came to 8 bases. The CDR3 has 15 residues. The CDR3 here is CASSPPQDTKNIQYF. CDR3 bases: TGTGCCAGCTCACCACCGCAGGACACCAAAAACATTCAGTACTTC.

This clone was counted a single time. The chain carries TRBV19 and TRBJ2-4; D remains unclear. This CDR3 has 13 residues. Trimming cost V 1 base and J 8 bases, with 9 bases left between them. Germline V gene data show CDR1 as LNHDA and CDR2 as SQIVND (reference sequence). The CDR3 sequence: CASSIGARDIQYF. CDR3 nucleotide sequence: TGTGCCAGTAGTATAGGGGCACGGGACATTCAGTACTTC.

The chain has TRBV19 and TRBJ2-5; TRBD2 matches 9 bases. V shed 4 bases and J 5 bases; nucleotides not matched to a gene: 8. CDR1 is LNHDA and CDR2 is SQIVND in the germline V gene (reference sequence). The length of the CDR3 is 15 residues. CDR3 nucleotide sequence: TGTGCCAGTAGTACTAGGAGCGGGGGGAGGGAGACCCAGTACTTC. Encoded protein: CASSTRSGGRETQYF.

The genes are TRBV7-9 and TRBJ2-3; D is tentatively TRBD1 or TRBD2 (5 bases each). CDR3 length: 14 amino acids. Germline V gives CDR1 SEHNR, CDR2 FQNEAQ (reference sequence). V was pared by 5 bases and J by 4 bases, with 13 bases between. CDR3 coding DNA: TGTGCCAGCAGCCGGGACGTCGCCGCAGATACGCAGTATTTT. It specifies CASSRDVAADTQYF.

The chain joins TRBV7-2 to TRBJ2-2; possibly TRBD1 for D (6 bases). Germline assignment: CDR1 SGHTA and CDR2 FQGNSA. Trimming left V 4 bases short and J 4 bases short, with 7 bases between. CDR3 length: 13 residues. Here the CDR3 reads CASSSDSTGELFF. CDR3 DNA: TGTGCCAGCAGCTCGGACAGCACCGGGGAGCTGTTTTTT.